This T cell receptor (beta chain) was observed in a study of blood T cells in healthy people across ages. There are 15 residues in the CDR3. Germline V gives CDR1 SEHNR, CDR2 FQNEAQ (reference sequence). The second PCR ran roughly 6 to 11 cycles with a sample-barcoded 5' primer and J-beta primers. One entry per CDR3 protein, called by TCRdb with MiXCR from the 5' RACE reads. The table lists about 1.5 million distinct CDR3 sequences, under 55% of them singletons, with around 4% in the top ten. The gene calls are TRBV7-9 and TRBJ2-7; no clear D. The tail of the sequence fits TRBJ2-5 better, so the J call may be wrong. The sequence derives from a woman in her late teens or twenties in good health. Material: blood. CDR3 residues: CASSFTLAFQETQYF. The CDR3 DNA follows: TGTGCCAGCAGCTTTACCCTCGCGTTCCAAGAGACCCAGTACTTC.